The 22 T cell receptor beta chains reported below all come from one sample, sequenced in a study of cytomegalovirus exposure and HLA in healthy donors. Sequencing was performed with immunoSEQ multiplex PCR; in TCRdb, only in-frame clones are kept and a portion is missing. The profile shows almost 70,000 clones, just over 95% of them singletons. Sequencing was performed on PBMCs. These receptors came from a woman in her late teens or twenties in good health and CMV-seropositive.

CDR3 in amino acids: CASSYVGGRGLAEQYF. The CDR3 bases are TGTGCCAGCAGTTACGTTGGCGGGAGGGGGTTAGCGGAGCAGTACTTC. V and J are TRBV6-5 and TRBJ2-7, with 9 bases that match TRBD2. V was clipped by 2 bases and J by 7 bases; unmatched bases: 12. Germline CDR1 is MNHEY and CDR2 is SVGAGI. The CDR3 totals 16 residues.

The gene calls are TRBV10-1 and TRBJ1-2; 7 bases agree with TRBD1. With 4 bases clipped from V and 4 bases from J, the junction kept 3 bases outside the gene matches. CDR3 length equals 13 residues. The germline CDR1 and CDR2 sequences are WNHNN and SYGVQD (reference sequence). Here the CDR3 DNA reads TGCGCCAGCAGTGGCGGGACAGCCTATGGCTACACCTTC. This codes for CASSGGTAYGYTF.

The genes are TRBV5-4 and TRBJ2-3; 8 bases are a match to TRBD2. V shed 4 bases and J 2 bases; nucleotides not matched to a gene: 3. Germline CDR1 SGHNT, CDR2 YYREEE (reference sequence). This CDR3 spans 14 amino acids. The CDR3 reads CASSRGGITDTQYF. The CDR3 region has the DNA TGTGCCAGCAGCCGGGGGGGCATCACAGATACGCAGTATTTT. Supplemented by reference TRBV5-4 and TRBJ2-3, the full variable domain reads ETGVTQSPTHLIKTRGQQVTLRCSSQSGHNTVSWYQQALGQGPQFIFQYYREEENGRGNFPPRFSGLQFPNYSSELNVNALELDDSALYLCASSRGGITDTQYFGPGTRLTVL.

The DNA for the CDR3 is TGTGCCAGCAGCTTTGACTTAGCGGTAGAGACCCAGTACTTC. Translating it yields CASSFDLAVETQYF. The rearrangement links TRBV5-6 to TRBJ2-5, with D possibly being TRBD2 (6 bases). V shed 2 bases and J shed 4 bases, with 12 bases lying between them. The CDR3 is 14 residues long. In germline, CDR1 is SGHDT, CDR2 YYEEEE.

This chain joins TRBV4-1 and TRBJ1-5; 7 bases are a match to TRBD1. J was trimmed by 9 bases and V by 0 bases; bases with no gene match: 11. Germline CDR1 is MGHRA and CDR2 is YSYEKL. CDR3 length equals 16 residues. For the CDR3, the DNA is TGCGCCAGCAGCCAAGAGGGGTCCGCCCCAGGGGGGCCCCAGCATTTT. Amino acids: CASSQEGSAPGGPQHF.

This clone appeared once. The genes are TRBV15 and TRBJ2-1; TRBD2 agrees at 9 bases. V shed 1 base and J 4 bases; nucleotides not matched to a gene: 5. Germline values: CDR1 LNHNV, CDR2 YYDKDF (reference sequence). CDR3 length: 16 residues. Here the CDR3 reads CATSRATSGPYNEQFF. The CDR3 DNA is TGTGCCACCAGCAGAGCCACTAGCGGGCCTTACAATGAGCAGTTCTTC.

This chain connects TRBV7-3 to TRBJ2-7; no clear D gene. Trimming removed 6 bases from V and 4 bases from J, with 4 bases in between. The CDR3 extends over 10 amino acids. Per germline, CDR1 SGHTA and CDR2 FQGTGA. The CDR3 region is CASSQYEQYF. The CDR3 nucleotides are TGTGCCAGCAGTCAGTACGAGCAGTACTTC. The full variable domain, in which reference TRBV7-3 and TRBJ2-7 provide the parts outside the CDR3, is GAGVSQTPSNKVTEKGKYVELRCDPISGHTALYWYRQSLGQGPEFLIYFQGTGAADDSGLPNDRFFAVRPEGSVSTLKIQRTERGDSAVYLCASSQYEQYFGPGTRLTVT.

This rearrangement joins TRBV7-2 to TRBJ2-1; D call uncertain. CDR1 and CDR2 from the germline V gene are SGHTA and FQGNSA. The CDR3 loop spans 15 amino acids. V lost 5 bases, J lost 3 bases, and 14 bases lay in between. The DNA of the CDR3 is TGTGCCAGCAGCCCCCAGGTGAGCCTCTACAATGAGCAGTTCTTC. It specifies CASSPQVSLYNEQFF.

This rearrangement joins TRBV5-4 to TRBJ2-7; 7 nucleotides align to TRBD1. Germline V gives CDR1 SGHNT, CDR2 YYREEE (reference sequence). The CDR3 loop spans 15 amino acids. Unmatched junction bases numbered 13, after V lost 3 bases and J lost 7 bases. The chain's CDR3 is CASSSSPTGQREQYF. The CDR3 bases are TGTGCCAGCAGCTCCTCACCGACAGGGCAAAGGGAGCAGTACTTC.

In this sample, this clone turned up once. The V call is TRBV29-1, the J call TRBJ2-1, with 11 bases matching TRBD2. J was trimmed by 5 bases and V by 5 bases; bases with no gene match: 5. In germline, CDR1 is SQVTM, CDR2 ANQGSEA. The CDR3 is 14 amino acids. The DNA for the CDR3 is TGCAGCGTTTTAGCGGGAGGGGGTCACAATGAGCAGTTCTTC. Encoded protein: CSVLAGGGHNEQFF.

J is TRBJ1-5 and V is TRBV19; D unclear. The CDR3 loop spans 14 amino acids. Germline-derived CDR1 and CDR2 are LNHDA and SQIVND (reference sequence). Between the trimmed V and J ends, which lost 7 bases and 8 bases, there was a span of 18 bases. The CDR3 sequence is CASTSIEGNKPQHF. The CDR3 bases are TGTGCCAGTACCTCCATCGAGGGAAATAAGCCCCAGCATTTT.

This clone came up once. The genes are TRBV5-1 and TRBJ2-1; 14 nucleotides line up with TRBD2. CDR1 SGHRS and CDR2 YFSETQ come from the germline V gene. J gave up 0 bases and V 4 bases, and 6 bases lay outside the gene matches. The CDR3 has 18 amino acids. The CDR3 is CASSASGTSGSSYNEQFF. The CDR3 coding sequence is TGCGCCAGCAGCGCATCCGGGACTAGCGGGAGCTCCTACAATGAGCAGTTCTTC.

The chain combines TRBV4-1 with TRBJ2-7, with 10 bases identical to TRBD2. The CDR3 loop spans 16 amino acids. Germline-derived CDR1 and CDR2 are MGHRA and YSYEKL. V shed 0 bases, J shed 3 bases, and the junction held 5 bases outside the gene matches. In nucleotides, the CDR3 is TGCGCCAGCAGCCAAGATTCAGCGGGAGGGGACTACGAGCAGTACTTC. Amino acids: CASSQDSAGGDYEQYF.

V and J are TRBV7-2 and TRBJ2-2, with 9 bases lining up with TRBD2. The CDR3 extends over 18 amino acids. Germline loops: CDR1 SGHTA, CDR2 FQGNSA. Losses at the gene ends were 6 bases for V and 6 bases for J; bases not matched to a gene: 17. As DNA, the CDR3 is TGTGCCAGCAGTCTTAAACCTTTAGCGGGAGCGGGGGCCGGGGAGCTGTTTTTT. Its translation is CASSLKPLAGAGAGELFF.

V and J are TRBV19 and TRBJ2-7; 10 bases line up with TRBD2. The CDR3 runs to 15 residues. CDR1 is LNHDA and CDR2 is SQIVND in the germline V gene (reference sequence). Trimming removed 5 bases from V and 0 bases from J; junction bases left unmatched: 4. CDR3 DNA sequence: TGTGCCAGTAGTGTTAGCGGGGGGAGCTCCTACGAGCAGTACTTC. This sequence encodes CASSVSGGSSYEQYF.

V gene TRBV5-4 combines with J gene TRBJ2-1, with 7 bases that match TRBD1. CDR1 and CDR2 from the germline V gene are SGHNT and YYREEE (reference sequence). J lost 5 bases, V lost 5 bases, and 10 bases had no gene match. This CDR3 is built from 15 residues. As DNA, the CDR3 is TGTGCCAGCAGTCATAGACAGGGAGCCGACAATGAGCAGTTCTTC. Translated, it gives CASSHRQGADNEQFF.

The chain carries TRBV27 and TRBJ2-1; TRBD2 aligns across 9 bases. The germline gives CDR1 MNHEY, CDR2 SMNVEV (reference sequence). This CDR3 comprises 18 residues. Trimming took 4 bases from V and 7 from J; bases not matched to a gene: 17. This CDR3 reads CASSSVLWREGRWNEQFF. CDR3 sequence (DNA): TGTGCCAGCAGTTCTGTTTTGTGGCGGGAGGGCCGGTGGAATGAGCAGTTCTTC.

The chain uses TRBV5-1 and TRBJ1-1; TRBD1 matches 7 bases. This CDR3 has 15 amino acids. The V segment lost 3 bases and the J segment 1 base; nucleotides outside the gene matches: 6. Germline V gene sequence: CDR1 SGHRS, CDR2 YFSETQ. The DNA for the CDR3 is TGCGCCAGCAGCTCCAGACAGGGCCGGAACACTGAAGCTTTCTTT. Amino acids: CASSSRQGRNTEAFF. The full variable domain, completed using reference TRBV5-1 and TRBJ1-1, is KAGVTQTPRYLIKTRGQQVTLSCSPISGHRSVSWYQQTPGQGLQFLFEYFSETQRNKGNFPGRFSGRQFSNSRSEMNVSTLELGDSALYLCASSSRQGRNTEAFFGQGTRLTVV.

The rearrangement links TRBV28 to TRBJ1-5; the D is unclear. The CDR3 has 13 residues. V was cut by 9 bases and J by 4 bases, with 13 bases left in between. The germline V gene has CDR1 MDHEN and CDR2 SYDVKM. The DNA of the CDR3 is TGTGCCAGAGCCCGGGAGTTAAATCAGCCCCAGCATTTT. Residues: CARARELNQPQHF.

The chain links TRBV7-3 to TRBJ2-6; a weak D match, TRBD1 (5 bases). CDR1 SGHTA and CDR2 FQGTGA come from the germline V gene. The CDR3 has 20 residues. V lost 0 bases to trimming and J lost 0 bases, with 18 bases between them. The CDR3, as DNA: TGTGCCAGCAGCTTAACAGGGGCAGGCCCACTTATCTCTGGGGCCAACGTCCTGACTTTC. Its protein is CASSLTGAGPLISGANVLTF.

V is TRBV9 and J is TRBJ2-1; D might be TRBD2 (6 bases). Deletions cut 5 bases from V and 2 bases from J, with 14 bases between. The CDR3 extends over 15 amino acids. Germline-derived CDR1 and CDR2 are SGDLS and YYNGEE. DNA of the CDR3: TGTGCCAGCAGTATAGCGGAACTAACCTACAATGAGCAGTTCTTC. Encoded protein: CASSIAELTYNEQFF. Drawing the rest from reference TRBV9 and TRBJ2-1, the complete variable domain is DSGVTQTPKHLITATGQRVTLRCSPRSGDLSVYWYQQSLDQGLQFLIQYYNGEERAKGNILERFSAQQFPDLHSELNLSSLELGDSALYFCASSIAELTYNEQFFGPGTRLTVL.

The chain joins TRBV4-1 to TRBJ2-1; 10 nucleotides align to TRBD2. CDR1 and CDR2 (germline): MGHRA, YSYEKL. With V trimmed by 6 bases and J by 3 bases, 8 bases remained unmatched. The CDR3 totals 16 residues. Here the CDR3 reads CASSPPPSGGYNEQFF. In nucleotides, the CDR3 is TGCGCCAGCAGTCCACCACCTAGCGGGGGCTACAATGAGCAGTTCTTC.